The clone carrying this TCR beta chain was picked up many times. The sample is drawn from a study of neurological immune-mediated disorders. TCRdb reprocessed the 5' RACE reads via MiXCR and lists one record per CDR3 protein. The repertoire consists of approximately 40,000 distinct CDR3 sequences, with roughly 15% occurring once and the leading ten covering approximately 3.6%. V lost 4 bases to trimming and J lost 0 bases, with 13 bases between them. The CDR3 runs 15 residues. Germline V lookup: CDR1 SGHNT, CDR2 YYREEE (reference sequence). The clonotype comes from a woman aged 55-70 years with HTLV-1-associated myelopathy (HAM/TSP). The source material was CD4+ T cells from blood. This sequence joins TRBV5-4 and TRBJ1-1, with D tentatively TRBD1 (6 bases). The CDR3 DNA sequence: TGTGCCAGCAGCCAAACTCAGGGGATGAACACTGAAGCTTTCTTT. It yields the protein CASSQTQGMNTEAFF.